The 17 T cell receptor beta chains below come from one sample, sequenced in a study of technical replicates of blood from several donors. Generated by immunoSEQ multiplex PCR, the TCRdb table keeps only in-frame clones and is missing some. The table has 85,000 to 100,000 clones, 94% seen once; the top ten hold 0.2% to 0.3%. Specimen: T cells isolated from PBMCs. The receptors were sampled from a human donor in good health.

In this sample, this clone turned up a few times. The CDR3 sequence: CASSQGRGFTGELFF. The CDR3 nucleotides read TGCGCCAGCAGCCAAGGAAGGGGGTTCACCGGGGAGCTGTTTTTT. V is TRBV4-1 and J is TRBJ2-2, with D perhaps matching TRBD1 (6 bases). Germline CDR1 and CDR2: MGHRA and YSYEKL. V was trimmed by 1 base and J by 4 bases, leaving 10 bases between them. This CDR3 region has 15 residues.

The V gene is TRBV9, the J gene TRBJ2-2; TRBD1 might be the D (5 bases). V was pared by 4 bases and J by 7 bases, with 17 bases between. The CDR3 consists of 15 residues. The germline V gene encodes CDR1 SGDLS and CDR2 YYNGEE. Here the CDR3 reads CASSPRGLGVGELFF. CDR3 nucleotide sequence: TGTGCCAGCAGCCCTCGTGGGCTAGGGGTCGGGGAGCTGTTTTTT.

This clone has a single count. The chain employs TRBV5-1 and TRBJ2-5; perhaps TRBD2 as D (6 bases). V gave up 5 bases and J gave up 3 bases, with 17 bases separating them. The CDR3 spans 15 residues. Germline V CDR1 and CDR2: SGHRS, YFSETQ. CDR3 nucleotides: TGCGCCAGCAGGTGGGGAGGCCCTCGAGAAGAGACCCAGTACTTC. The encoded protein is CASRWGGPREETQYF.

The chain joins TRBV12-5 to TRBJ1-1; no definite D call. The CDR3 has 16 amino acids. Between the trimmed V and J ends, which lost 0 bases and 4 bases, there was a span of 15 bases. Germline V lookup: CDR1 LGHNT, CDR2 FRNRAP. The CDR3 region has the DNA TGTGCTAGTGGTTTGGTATTTTCGGGAGCGAGCACTGAAGCTTTCTTT. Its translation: CASGLVFSGASTEAFF.

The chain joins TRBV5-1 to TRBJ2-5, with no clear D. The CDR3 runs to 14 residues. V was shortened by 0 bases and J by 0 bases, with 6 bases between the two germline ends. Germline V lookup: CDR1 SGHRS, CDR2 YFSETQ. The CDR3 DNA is TGCGCCAGCAGCTTGGTGCCAGACCAAGAGACCCAGTACTTC. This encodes CASSLVPDQETQYF.

CDR3 nucleotide sequence: TGTGCCAGTAGTATAGGGAGACAGCCTACGGGCAATCAGCCCCAGCATTTT. It codes for CASSIGRQPTGNQPQHF. The chain combines TRBV19 with TRBJ1-5; a weak D match, TRBD1 (5 bases). The CDR3 has 17 residues. Germline CDR1 is LNHDA and CDR2 is SQIVND (reference sequence). Trimming stripped 1 base from V and 2 bases from J, with 15 bases between.

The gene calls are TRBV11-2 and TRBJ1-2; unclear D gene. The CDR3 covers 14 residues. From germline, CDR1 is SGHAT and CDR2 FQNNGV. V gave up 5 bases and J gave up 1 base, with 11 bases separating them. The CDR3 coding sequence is TGTGCCAGCAGCCCAAACGAGGTTAACTATGGCTACACCTTC. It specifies CASSPNEVNYGYTF.

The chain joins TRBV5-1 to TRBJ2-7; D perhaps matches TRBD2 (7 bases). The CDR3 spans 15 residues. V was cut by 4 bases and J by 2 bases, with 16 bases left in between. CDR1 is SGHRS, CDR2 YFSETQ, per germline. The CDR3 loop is CASSSGGADTYEQYF. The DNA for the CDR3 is TGCGCCAGCAGCAGTGGGGGGGCTGACACCTACGAGCAGTACTTC.

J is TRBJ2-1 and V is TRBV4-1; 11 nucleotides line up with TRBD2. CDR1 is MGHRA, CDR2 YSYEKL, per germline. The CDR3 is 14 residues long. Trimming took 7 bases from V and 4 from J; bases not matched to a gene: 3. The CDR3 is CASKPSGGYNEQFF. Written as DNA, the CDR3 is TGCGCCAGCAAGCCTAGCGGGGGGTACAATGAGCAGTTCTTC.

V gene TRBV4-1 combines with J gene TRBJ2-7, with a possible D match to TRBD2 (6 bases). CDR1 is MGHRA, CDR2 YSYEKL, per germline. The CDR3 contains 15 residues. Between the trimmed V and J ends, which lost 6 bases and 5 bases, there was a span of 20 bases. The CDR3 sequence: CASRLRSVAENEQYF. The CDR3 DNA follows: TGCGCCAGCAGACTGAGGTCGGTAGCGGAGAACGAGCAGTACTTC.

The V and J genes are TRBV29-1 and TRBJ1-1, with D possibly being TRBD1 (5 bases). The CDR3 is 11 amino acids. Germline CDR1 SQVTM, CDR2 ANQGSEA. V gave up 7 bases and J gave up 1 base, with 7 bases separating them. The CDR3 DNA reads TGCAGCGCAGACAGGAACACTGAAGCTTTCTTT. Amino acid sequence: CSADRNTEAFF.

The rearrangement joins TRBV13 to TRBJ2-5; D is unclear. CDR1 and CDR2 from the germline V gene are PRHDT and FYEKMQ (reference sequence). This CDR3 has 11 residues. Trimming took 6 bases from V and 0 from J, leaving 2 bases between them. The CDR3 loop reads CASSNQETQYF. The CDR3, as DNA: TGTGCCAGCAGTAACCAAGAGACCCAGTACTTC.

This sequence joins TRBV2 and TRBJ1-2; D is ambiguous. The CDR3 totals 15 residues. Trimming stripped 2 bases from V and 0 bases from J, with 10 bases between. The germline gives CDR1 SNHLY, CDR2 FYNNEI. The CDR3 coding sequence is TGTGCCAGCAGTGAATCCGGGGTCGCTAACTATGGCTACACCTTC. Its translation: CASSESGVANYGYTF.

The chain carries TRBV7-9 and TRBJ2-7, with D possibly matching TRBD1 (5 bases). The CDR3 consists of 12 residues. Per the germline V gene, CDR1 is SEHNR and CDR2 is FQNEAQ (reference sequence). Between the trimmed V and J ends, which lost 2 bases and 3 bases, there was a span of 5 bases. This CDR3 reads CASSLQGYEQYF. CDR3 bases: TGTGCCAGCAGCTTACAGGGCTACGAGCAGTACTTC.

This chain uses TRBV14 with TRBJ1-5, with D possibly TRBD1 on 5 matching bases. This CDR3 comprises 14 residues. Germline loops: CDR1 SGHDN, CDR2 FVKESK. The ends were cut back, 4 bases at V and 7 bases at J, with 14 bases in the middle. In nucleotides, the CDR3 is TGTGCCAGCAGCCCCTGGGGGAGGGACCAGCCCCAGCATTTT. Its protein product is CASSPWGRDQPQHF.

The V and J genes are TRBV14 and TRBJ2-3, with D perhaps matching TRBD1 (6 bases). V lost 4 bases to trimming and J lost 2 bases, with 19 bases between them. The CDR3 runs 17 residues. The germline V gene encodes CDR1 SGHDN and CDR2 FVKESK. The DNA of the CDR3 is TGTGCCAGCAGCCCTTCGTTAACAGGGCCTTTCACAGATACGCAGTATTTT. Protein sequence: CASSPSLTGPFTDTQYF.

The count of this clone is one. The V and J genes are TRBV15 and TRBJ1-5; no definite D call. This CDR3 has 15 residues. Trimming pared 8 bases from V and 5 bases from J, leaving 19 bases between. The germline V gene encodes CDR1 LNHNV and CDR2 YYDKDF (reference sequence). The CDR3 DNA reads TGTGCCACCCACAATGGAGGAGAGACCGATCAGCCCCAGCATTTT. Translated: CATHNGGETDQPQHF.